The 3 T cell receptor beta chains below all came from one sample that was sequenced in a study of cytomegalovirus exposure and HLA in healthy donors. It was with 60 Vbeta and 13 Jbeta primers that the PCR ran. Measured with immunoSEQ multiplex PCR; TCRdb has only the in-frame clones, and not every one. The sample holds over 150,000 clones; 75% to 90% are singletons and the top ten take around 2.3%. The specimen was PBMCs. The receptors derive from a male donor in good health and CMV-seronegative.

J is TRBJ1-1 and V is TRBV7-8; the D is unclear. The V and J ends lost 2 bases and 0 bases respectively, with 13 bases between them. This CDR3 is 16 amino acids long. Germline V lookup: CDR1 SGHVS, CDR2 FQNEAQ. CDR3 loop: CASSLFYGGMNTEAFF. The DNA of the CDR3 is TGTGCCAGCAGCTTATTTTACGGAGGGATGAACACTGAAGCTTTCTTT.

This clone was seen a single time. For the CDR3, the DNA is TGTGCCAGCAGTTACTCGGAGCGGGGGGGCCGAAAGACCCAGTACTTC. Translation: CASSYSERGGRKTQYF. The chain combines TRBV6-5 with TRBJ2-5, with 10 bases lining up with TRBD2. The CDR3 spans 16 residues. CDR1 is MNHEY and CDR2 is SVGAGI in the germline V gene. Germline trimming cut 0 bases from V and 6 bases from J; bases unmatched to any gene: 7.

The rearrangement uses TRBV29-1 and TRBJ2-5; TRBD1 matches 9 bases. Germline V gene lookup returns CDR1 SQVTM and CDR2 ANQGSEA. Losses at the gene ends were 6 bases for V and 1 base for J; bases not matched to a gene: 9. This CDR3 is built from 15 residues. CDR3 residues: CSVSDRGRFQETQYF. The CDR3 DNA reads TGCAGCGTGTCCGACAGGGGGAGATTCCAAGAGACCCAGTACTTC.